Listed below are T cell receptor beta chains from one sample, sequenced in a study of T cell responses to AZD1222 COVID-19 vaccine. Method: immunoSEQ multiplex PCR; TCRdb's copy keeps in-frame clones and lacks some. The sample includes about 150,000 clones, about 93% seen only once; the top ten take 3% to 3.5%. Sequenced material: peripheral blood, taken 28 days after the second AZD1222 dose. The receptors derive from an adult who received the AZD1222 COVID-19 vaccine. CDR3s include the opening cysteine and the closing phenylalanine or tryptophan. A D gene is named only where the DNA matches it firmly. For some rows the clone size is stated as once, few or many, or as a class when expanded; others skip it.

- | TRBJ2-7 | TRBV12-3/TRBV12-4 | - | CASRRDSSYEQYF | TGTGCCAGCAGAAGGGACTCCTCCTACGAGCAGTACTTC
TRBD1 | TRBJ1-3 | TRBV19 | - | CASSKTGTSGNTIYF | TGTGCCAGTAGTAAGACAGGGACCTCTGGAAACACCATATATTTT
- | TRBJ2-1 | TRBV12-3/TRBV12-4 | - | CASKPGSFDEQFF | TGTGCCAGCAAGCCCGGGAGTTTCGATGAGCAGTTCTTC
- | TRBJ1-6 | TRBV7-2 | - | CASSLPIRFTPSPLHF | TGTGCCAGCAGCCTTCCCATCAGGTTTACCCCTTCACCCCTCCACTTT
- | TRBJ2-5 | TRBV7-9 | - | CASSRQAPQETQYF | TGTGCCAGCAGCCGACAGGCACCTCAAGAGACCCAGTACTTC
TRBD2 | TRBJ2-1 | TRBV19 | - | CASSIGRRTSLYNEQFF | TGTGCCAGTAGTATCGGGCGGCGGACTAGCCTATACAATGAGCAGTTCTTC
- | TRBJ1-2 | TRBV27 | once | CASSLSDGISGYTF | TGTGCCAGCAGTTTATCGGACGGGATCTCTGGCTACACCTTC
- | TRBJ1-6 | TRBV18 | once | CASSARELYNSPLHF | TGTGCCAGCTCAGCCAGGGAGCTGTATAATTCACCCCTCCACTTT
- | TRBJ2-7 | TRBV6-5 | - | CASAGAGSYEQYF | TGTGCCAGCGCTGGGGCGGGATCCTACGAGCAGTACTTC
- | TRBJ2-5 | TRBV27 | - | CASSSRYQETQYF | TGTGCCAGCAGTTCCCGGTACCAAGAGACCCAGTACTTC
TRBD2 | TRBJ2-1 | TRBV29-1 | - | CSATAAGDYNEQFF | TGCAGCGCCACGGCAGCGGGAGATTACAATGAGCAGTTCTTC
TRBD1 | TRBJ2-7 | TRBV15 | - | CATSIAPGQGPFLGPTYEQYF | TGTGCCACCAGCATAGCACCGGGACAGGGGCCTTTCTTAGGACCCACCTACGAGCAGTACTTC
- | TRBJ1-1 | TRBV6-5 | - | CAARRGVGTEAFF | TGTGCCGCTCGCCGGGGCGTTGGCACTGAAGCTTTCTTT
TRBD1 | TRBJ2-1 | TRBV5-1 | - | CASSLGQGYNEQFF | TGCGCCAGCAGCTTGGGACAGGGATACAATGAGCAGTTCTTC
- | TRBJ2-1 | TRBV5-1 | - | CASKGVHNEQFF | TGCGCCAGCAAGGGTGTCCACAATGAGCAGTTCTTC
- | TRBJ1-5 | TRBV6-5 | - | CAVHQSASYQPQHF | TGTGCCGTCCACCAGTCGGCCAGTTATCAGCCCCAGCATTTT
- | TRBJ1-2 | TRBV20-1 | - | CSARASGGYTF | TGCAGTGCTAGGGCGTCGGGTGGCTACACCTTC
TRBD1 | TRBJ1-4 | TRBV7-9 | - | CASSSTSGTGWEKLFF | TGTGCCAGCAGCTCAACCTCCGGGACAGGGTGGGAAAAACTGTTTTTT
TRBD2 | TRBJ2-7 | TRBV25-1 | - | CASRASGVYEQYF | TGTGCCAGCAGGGCTAGCGGGGTCTACGAGCAGTACTTC
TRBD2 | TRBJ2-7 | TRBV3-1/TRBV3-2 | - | CASSQRVGLAGTYEQYF | TGTGCCAGCAGCCAACGGGTGGGGCTAGCGGGAACCTACGAGCAGTACTTC
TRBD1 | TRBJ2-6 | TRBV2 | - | CASSAGQGRSGANVLTF | TGTGCCAGCAGTGCGGGACAGGGGCGCTCTGGGGCCAACGTCCTGACTTTC
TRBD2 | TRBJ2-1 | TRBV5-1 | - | CASSLLAGGSSYNEQFF | TGCGCCAGCAGCTTATTAGCGGGAGGGAGCTCCTACAATGAGCAGTTCTTC
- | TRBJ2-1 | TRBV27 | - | CASRGLNYNEQFF | TGTGCCAGCAGAGGGTTGAACTACAATGAGCAGTTCTTC
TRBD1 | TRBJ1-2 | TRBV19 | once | CASSSRSTGGSYGYTF | TGTGCCAGTAGTAGCCGATCGACAGGGGGCAGCTATGGCTACACCTTC
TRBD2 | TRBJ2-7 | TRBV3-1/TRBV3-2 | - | CASSQDSSLAGVHEQYF | TGTGCCAGCAGCCAAGATTCATCACTAGCGGGAGTTCACGAGCAGTACTTC
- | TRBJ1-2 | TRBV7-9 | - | CASSLDLGLGGYTF | TGTGCCAGCAGCTTGGACTTAGGATTGGGTGGCTACACCTTC
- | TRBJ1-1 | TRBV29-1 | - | CSVEGTAGAYSTEAFF | TGCAGCGTTGAAGGAACCGCAGGGGCTTATTCCACTGAAGCTTTCTTT
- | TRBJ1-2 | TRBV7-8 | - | CASSLARQDYGYTF | TGTGCCAGCAGCTTAGCGCGGCAAGATTATGGCTACACCTTC
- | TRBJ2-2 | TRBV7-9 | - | CASSSIQPPANTGELFF | TGTGCCAGCAGCTCGATACAGCCACCCGCGAACACCGGGGAGCTGTTTTTT
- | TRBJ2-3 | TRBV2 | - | CASSSLTDTQYF | TGTGCCAGCAGTTCCCTCACAGATACGCAGTATTTT
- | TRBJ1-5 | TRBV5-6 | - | CASSLAGQPYQPQHF | TGTGCCAGCAGCTTGGCTGGTCAGCCCTATCAGCCCCAGCATTTT
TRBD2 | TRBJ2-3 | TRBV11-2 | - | CASSSTGTSGRVWADTQYF | TGTGCCAGCAGCTCGACAGGGACTAGCGGGAGGGTATGGGCAGATACGCAGTATTTT
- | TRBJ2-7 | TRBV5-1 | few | CASSFFAGSYEQYF | TGCGCCAGCAGCTTTTTCGCCGGCTCCTACGAGCAGTACTTC
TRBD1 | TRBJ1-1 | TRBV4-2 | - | CASNLKGQGGLDTEAFF | TGTGCCAGCAATCTAAAGGGTCAGGGGGGATTGGACACTGAAGCTTTCTTT
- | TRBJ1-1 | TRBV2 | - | CASSEAGRGGTEAFF | TGTGCCAGCAGTGAAGCGGGCAGGGGAGGAACTGAAGCTTTCTTT
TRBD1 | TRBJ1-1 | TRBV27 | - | CASSLSAGGATEAFF | TGTGCCAGCAGTTTATCGGCAGGGGGGGCCACTGAAGCTTTCTTT
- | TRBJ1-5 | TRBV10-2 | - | CASSLAGGSNQPQHF | TGCGCCAGCAGTCTCGCAGGCGGTAGCAATCAGCCCCAGCATTTT
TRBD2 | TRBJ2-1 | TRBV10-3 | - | CAISVQGLAANEQFF | TGTGCCATCAGTGTTCAGGGACTAGCGGCCAATGAGCAGTTCTTC
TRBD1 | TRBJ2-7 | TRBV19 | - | CASSMWTGDVYEQYF | TGTGCCAGTAGTATGTGGACAGGGGACGTTTACGAGCAGTACTTC
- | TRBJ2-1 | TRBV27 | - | CASKKDTNNEQFF | TGTGCCAGCAAAAAGGACACCAACAATGAGCAGTTCTTC
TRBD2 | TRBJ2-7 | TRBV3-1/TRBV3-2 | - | CASSQEVAGHSYEQYF | TGTGCCAGCAGCCAAGAGGTAGCGGGACACTCCTACGAGCAGTACTTC
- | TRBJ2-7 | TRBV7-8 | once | CASSAQGGRRHEQYF | TGTGCCAGCAGCGCCCAGGGGGGGCGGAGGCACGAGCAGTACTTC